A single sample is the source of the 18 T cell receptor beta chains below, sequenced in a study of T cell repertoires in cytomegalovirus infection. Which antigens these TCRs recognize remains unknown. A single record per CDR3 protein comes from TCRdb applying MiXCR to the reads. The sample consists of some 940,000 distinct CDR3 sequences, around 32% of them appearing once. Sequenced material: cultured CD8+ T cells from PBMCs, taken from culture after CMV antigen stimulation. All receptors come from a human donor in good health (CMV status not recorded). Some clones in this sample may be carry-over from other donors' samples.

V usage is TRBV27 and J usage is TRBJ2-5; D could derive from TRBD1 or TRBD2 (7 bases each). Trimming took off 5 bases at V and 4 bases at J, with 23 bases between the two ends. The CDR3 extends over 17 amino acids. Germline CDR1 reads MNHEY; CDR2 reads SMNVEV (reference sequence). DNA for the CDR3: TGTGCCAGCAGTCCCCACCGGGACAGCGGGGTCCGAGAGACCCAGTACTTC. It codes for CASSPHRDSGVRETQYF.

In DNA form, the CDR3 reads TGCAGTGCTAGAGATATCACCCAGGACTATGGCTACACCTTC. Protein product: CSARDITQDYGYTF. The rearrangement links TRBV20-1 to TRBJ1-2; D is ambiguous. The CDR3 has 14 amino acids. The V gene lost 0 bases and the J gene lost 3 bases, with 11 bases spanning the gap. Germline assignment: CDR1 DFQATT and CDR2 SNEGSKA (reference sequence).

In its sample, this clonotype was seen a few times. This chain uses TRBV19 with TRBJ2-1; D ambiguous. Germline assignment: CDR1 LNHDA and CDR2 SQIVND (reference sequence). The CDR3 totals 14 residues. V dropped 0 bases and J dropped 4 bases, with 7 bases sitting between them. CDR3 DNA: TGTGCCAGTAGTATAGAACAGCTATACAATGAGCAGTTCTTC. Protein sequence: CASSIEQLYNEQFF.

This clonotype has only a few counts. V and J are TRBV7-9 and TRBJ1-1; the match to TRBD1 covers 7 bases. Germline V gene sequence: CDR1 SEHNR, CDR2 FQNEAQ (reference sequence). V shed 7 bases, J shed 5 bases, and the junction held 7 bases outside the gene matches. CDR3 length: 13 amino acids. DNA of the CDR3: TGTGCCAGCAAGGAGGGGGCTGGTACTGAAGCTTTCTTT. Amino acids: CASKEGAGTEAFF.

V usage is TRBV6-5 and J usage is TRBJ1-4; no clear D gene. CDR3 length: 15 amino acids. Between the trimmed V and J ends, which lost 0 bases and 7 bases, there was a span of 12 bases. The germline gives CDR1 MNHEY, CDR2 SVGAGI. The CDR3 DNA follows: TGTGCCAGCAGTTACTCGCAGATGACGGGTGAAAAACTGTTTTTT. Amino acid sequence: CASSYSQMTGEKLFF.

The CDR3 spells CASSSGWGNTEAFF. The CDR3 DNA is TGCGCCAGCAGTTCCGGTTGGGGAAACACTGAAGCTTTCTTT. The rearrangement uses TRBV5-1 and TRBJ1-1; D gene unclear. CDR3 length: 14 residues. CDR1 and CDR2 (germline): SGHRS, YFSETQ. Trimming shortened V by 5 bases and J by 2 bases, and 13 bases separated the two germline ends.

This clonotype was recorded a few times. The chain employs TRBV27 and TRBJ1-2; no reliable D call. Germline loops: CDR1 MNHEY, CDR2 SMNVEV (reference sequence). V was shortened by 2 bases and J by 3 bases, with 7 bases between the two germline ends. CDR3 length equals 13 residues. The CDR3: CASSLEPHYGYTF. The CDR3 DNA reads as TGTGCCAGCAGTTTAGAGCCCCACTATGGCTACACCTTC.

This clonotype was counted only a few times. The V gene is TRBV7-6, the J gene TRBJ2-3; D remains unclear. Germline V lookup: CDR1 SGHVS, CDR2 FNYEAQ. The CDR3 consists of 14 residues. Trimming took 3 bases from V and 6 from J, leaving 13 bases between them. The CDR3 nucleotides read TGTGCCAGCAGCTTGAAACCCGTCGCGGATACGCAGTATTTT. Its translation: CASSLKPVADTQYF.

The rearrangement uses TRBV7-9 and TRBJ2-1, with a possible D match to TRBD2 (6 bases). Trimming cost V 5 bases and J 0 bases, with 14 bases left between them. The CDR3 has 16 amino acids. From germline, CDR1 is SEHNR and CDR2 FQNEAQ (reference sequence). The CDR3 loop reads CASSPRRGISYNEQFF. The CDR3 nucleotides are TGTGCCAGCAGCCCTAGGAGGGGTATCTCCTACAATGAGCAGTTCTTC.

The rearrangement joins TRBV27 to TRBJ1-1; perhaps TRBD1 as D (6 bases). The CDR3 spans 14 residues. Germline CDR1 is MNHEY and CDR2 is SMNVEV (reference sequence). Trimming pared 7 bases from V and 5 bases from J, leaving 17 bases between. The CDR3 loop is CASTLQGPGTEAFF. The CDR3 DNA is TGTGCCAGCACCCTACAGGGCCCGGGGACTGAAGCTTTCTTT.

This clonotype was found a few times. The chain is built from TRBV6-5 and TRBJ2-7; 9 nucleotides agree with TRBD1. The germline CDR1 and CDR2 sequences are MNHEY and SVGAGI. The ends lost 2 bases at V and 7 bases at J; junction bases unmatched: 3. CDR3 size: 13 residues. The CDR3 reads CASSYGTGSEQYV. CDR3 nucleotides: TGTGCCAGCAGTTACGGGACAGGGAGTGAGCAGTACGTC.

This chain joins TRBV7-8 and TRBJ2-1, with 10 nucleotides matching TRBD2. The CDR3 loop spans 15 amino acids. Losses at the gene ends were 5 bases for V and 9 bases for J; bases not matched to a gene: 10. Germline V gene sequence: CDR1 SGHVS, CDR2 FQNEAQ. The CDR3 bases are TGTGCCAGCAGCCATACTAGCGGGGCCCCAGGTGAGCAGTTCTTC. It is translated as CASSHTSGAPGEQFF.

This clonotype was recorded many times. Mismatch with germline at one junction end may stem from a read error. V usage is TRBV7-7 and J usage is TRBJ2-1, with D hard to call. The CDR3 runs to 13 residues. Germline V gives CDR1 SSHAT, CDR2 FNYEAQ (reference sequence). CDR3 DNA: TGTGCTAGCAGTTGGGCGTTTGGTAATGAGCAGTTCTTC. Its translation is CASSWAFGNEQFF.

This clonotype showed up many times. The chain links TRBV28 to TRBJ1-1; the D gene is possibly TRBD1 (6 bases). The CDR3 is made up of 14 amino acids. V lost 3 bases and J 6 bases, leaving 14 bases between the germline ends. CDR1 MDHEN and CDR2 SYDVKM come from the germline V gene. This CDR3 is CASSFRRGSPEAFF. CDR3 coding DNA: TGTGCCAGCAGTTTCCGAAGGGGGTCTCCTGAAGCTTTCTTT. Supplemented by reference TRBV28 and TRBJ1-1, the full variable domain reads DVKVTQSSRYLVKRTGEKVFLECVQDMDHENMFWYRQDPGLGLRLIYFSYDVKMKEKGDIPEGYSVSREKKERFSLILESASTNQTSMYLCASSFRRGSPEAFFGQGTRLTVV.

The chain joins TRBV6-6 to TRBJ1-5, with D uncertain. There are 16 residues in the CDR3. The germline V gene has CDR1 MNHNY and CDR2 SVGAGI (reference sequence). Trimming pared 0 bases from V and 4 bases from J, leaving 13 bases between. The CDR3: CASSYSSGVGNQPQHF. The CDR3 DNA follows: TGTGCCAGCAGTTACTCGAGTGGGGTAGGTAATCAGCCCCAGCATTTT.

The chain links TRBV20-1 to TRBJ1-2; TRBD1 might be the D (6 bases). Trimming pared 2 bases from V and 6 bases from J, leaving 10 bases between. Germline CDR1 is DFQATT and CDR2 is SNEGSKA (reference sequence). The CDR3 is 12 residues long. The CDR3 region is CSARWGANGYTF. The CDR3 nucleotides read TGCAGTGCTAGATGGGGGGCTAATGGCTACACCTTC.

This clonotype was detected many times. The chain uses TRBV7-2 and TRBJ2-3; 10 bases map to TRBD2. This CDR3 spans 14 amino acids. V was clipped by 6 bases and J by 4 bases; unmatched bases: 4. Germline V gene data show CDR1 as SGHTA and CDR2 as FQGNSA. DNA of the CDR3: TGTGCCAGCAGACGGAGCGGGGGGGCAGATACGCAGTATTTT. Its translation is CASRRSGGADTQYF.

DNA for the CDR3: TGCGCCAGCAGCCATGAGGGGGGAGCCTCCTACGAGCAGTACTTC. Amino acids: CASSHEGGASYEQYF. The chain is built from TRBV4-1 and TRBJ2-7; D assignment may be TRBD1 or TRBD2 (6 bases each). CDR1 is MGHRA, CDR2 YSYEKL, per germline. V was pared by 3 bases and J by 0 bases, with 12 bases between. The CDR3 loop spans 15 amino acids.